This T cell receptor (beta chain) was obtained from a study of T cell responses to AZD1222 COVID-19 vaccine. This table comes from immunoSEQ multiplex PCR, and its TCRdb copy is limited to in-frame clones, with some not included. The sample holds about 120,000 clones, 80% to 95% seen once. Comment on this clone: The antigen remains unidentified.

With 0 bases removed from V and 0 bases from J, the gap between germline ends came to 8 bases. CDR3 length: 15 residues. The germline gives CDR1 SGHRS, CDR2 YFSETQ. Study observations and caveats: In all cases, repertoires were sampled only after the peak T cell response.

The chain combines TRBV5-1 with TRBJ2-3; D not resolved. The starting material was peripheral blood, obtained 28 days after the second AZD1222 dose. This sequence was found in an adult who received the AZD1222 COVID-19 vaccine. DNA for the CDR3: TGCGCCAGCAGCTTGGGGTTTACCAGCACAGATACGCAGTATTTT. Its translation: CASSLGFTSTDTQYF.